This T cell receptor beta chain was captured in a study of control samples from healthy donors and cancer patients. This clone was detected only once. TCRdb keeps only in-frame clones here, not all; method: immunoSEQ multiplex PCR. The sample yields about 88,000 clones, 90% to 95% seen once. V lost 2 bases and J lost 10, with 18 bases in between. The CDR3 spans 16 residues. CDR1 and CDR2 (germline): SGHVS, FQNEAQ. Input material: blood. The V and J genes are TRBV7-8 and TRBJ1-6; possibly TRBD1 for D (6 bases). This clonotype was obtained from a young man in good health. DNA of the CDR3: TGTGCCAGCAGCTTACGGGACACCTTAGTGGTATCACCCCTCCACTTT. Residues: CASSLRDTLVVSPLHF.